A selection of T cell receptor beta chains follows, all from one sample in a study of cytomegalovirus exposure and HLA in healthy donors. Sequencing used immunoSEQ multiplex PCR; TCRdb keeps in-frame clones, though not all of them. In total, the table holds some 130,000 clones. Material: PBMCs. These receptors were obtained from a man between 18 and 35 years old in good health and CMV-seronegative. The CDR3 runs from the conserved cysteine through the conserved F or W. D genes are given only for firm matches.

CASRETSGIRVEQYF	TGTGCCAGCAGGGAGACTAGCGGGATTCGTGTCGAGCAGTACTTC	TRBV2	TRBJ2-7	TRBD2
CASSSKTAYEQYF	TGTGCCAGCAGCTCAAAAACAGCCTACGAGCAGTACTTC	TRBV5-4	TRBJ2-7	.
CASSNFRAGRDTEAFF	TGTGCCAGCAGCAACTTTCGCGCAGGCCGCGACACTGAAGCTTTCTTT	TRBV21-1	TRBJ1-1	.
CAWSRDRDEQYF	TGTGCCTGGAGCCGGGACAGGGACGAGCAGTACTTC	TRBV30	TRBJ2-7	TRBD1
CASSPRQRLAGTGELFF	TGTGCCAGTAGTCCCAGGCAGCGCCTAGCGGGTACCGGGGAGCTGTTTTTT	TRBV19	TRBJ2-2	TRBD2
CASSTHSGTIYEQFF	TGTGCCAGCAGTACCCACTCCGGGACAATATATGAGCAGTTCTTC	TRBV28	TRBJ2-1	.
CARGSYYEQYF	TGTGCAAGGGGATCATACTACGAGCAGTACTTC	TRBV27	TRBJ2-7	.
CASSGRGFQYF	TGTGCCAGCAGCGGACGGGGTTTTCAGTACTTC	TRBV7-9	TRBJ2-4	.
CASSLGQSSYEQYF	TGTGCCAGCAGCTTGGGACAGAGCTCCTACGAGCAGTACTTC	TRBV7-9	TRBJ2-7	TRBD1
CASRGGIQYF	TGTGCCAGCAGGGGAGGTATACAGTACTTC	TRBV2	TRBJ2-7	.
CASGLVVLAGALSYEQYF	TGTGCTAGTGGTTTGGTCGTTCTAGCGGGGGCCCTCTCCTACGAGCAGTACTTC	TRBV12-5	TRBJ2-7	TRBD2
CAIRGDRGDYEQYF	TGTGCCATCAGGGGGGACAGGGGTGACTACGAGCAGTACTTC	TRBV10-3	TRBJ2-7	TRBD1
CASSPRTSANEQYF	TGTGCCAGCTCTCCCCGGACTAGCGCTAACGAGCAGTACTTC	TRBV18	TRBJ2-7	TRBD2
CASSYRRVSEAFF	TGTGCCAGCAGTTATCGGCGGGTTTCTGAAGCTTTCTTT	TRBV6-5	TRBJ1-1	.
CASSQSGTSAYEQYF	TGTGCCAGCAGCCAGTCCGGGACTAGCGCGTACGAGCAGTACTTC	TRBV14	TRBJ2-7	TRBD2
CASSRGVLDTEAFF	TGTGCCAGCAGCCGCGGGGTCTTAGACACTGAAGCTTTCTTT	TRBV14	TRBJ1-1	.
CASSTFRGSEKLFF	TGTGCCAGCAGTACCTTCCGGGGGAGCGAAAAACTGTTTTTT	TRBV28	TRBJ1-4	.
CASRPGQIYGYTF	TGTGCCAGCAGGCCCGGACAGATCTATGGCTACACCTTC	TRBV6-5	TRBJ1-2	.
CASREGGLYEQYF	TGTGCCAGCAGGGAGGGGGGACTATACGAGCAGTACTTC	TRBV11-2	TRBJ2-7	.
CASSTDRGAALNTEAFF	TGTGCCAGCAGCACCGATCGGGGGGCCGCGCTGAACACTGAAGCTTTCTTT	TRBV7-9	TRBJ1-1	.
CASSPRRQGWNTEAFF	TGTGCCAGCAGCCCGCGAAGACAGGGTTGGAACACTGAAGCTTTCTTT	TRBV9	TRBJ1-1	TRBD1
CASSLGTGGTYVEQFF	TGTGCCAGCAGTCTCGGGACAGGGGGGACCTACGTTGAGCAGTTCTTC	TRBV27	TRBJ2-1	TRBD1
CASSPSSGAPYEQYF	TGTGCCAGCTCACCCTCCTCGGGAGCACCCTACGAGCAGTACTTC	TRBV18	TRBJ2-7	.
CASSKQPGQGRGPYGYTF	TGTGCCAGCAGCAAGCAACCGGGACAGGGCCGTGGCCCCTATGGCTACACCTTC	TRBV7-2	TRBJ1-2	TRBD1
CASSFLSVGTGGRNIQYF	TGTGCCAGCAGTTTTTTAAGTGTAGGGACAGGGGGGCGAAACATTCAGTACTTC	TRBV28	TRBJ2-4	TRBD1
CASSPGTGGEQYF	TGTGCCAGCTCACCAGGGACAGGTGGCGAGCAGTACTTC	TRBV18	TRBJ2-7	TRBD1
CASSIQGETEAFF	TGTGCCAGTAGTATACAGGGTGAAACTGAAGCTTTCTTT	TRBV19	TRBJ1-1	.
CASRAAFLTGTDTQYF	TGTGCCAGTCGTGCGGCCTTCCTCACTGGCACAGATACGCAGTATTTT	TRBV19	TRBJ2-3	.
CASSQEGGHYEQYF	TGCGCCAGCAGCCAAGAAGGGGGCCACTACGAGCAGTACTTC	TRBV4-3	TRBJ2-7	TRBD1
CASSLAGTGFEQYF	TGTGCCAGCAGCTTAGCGGGGACAGGGTTCGAGCAGTACTTC	TRBV7-9	TRBJ2-7	TRBD1
CASSLQGAGTGELFF	TGTGCCAGCAGTTTACAAGGGGCTGGTACCGGGGAGCTGTTTTTT	TRBV28	TRBJ2-2	.
CASSLVGLAVAKNIQYF	TGTGCCAGCAGCTTAGTTGGCCTAGCGGTAGCCAAAAACATTCAGTACTTC	TRBV7-8	TRBJ2-4	TRBD2
CASSPPGSGLVHTIYF	TGTGCCAGCAGCCCCCCCGGTTCGGGTTTGGTGCACACCATATATTTT	TRBV6-6	TRBJ1-3	.
CASSQETGGGNQPQHF	TGTGCCAGCAGCCAAGAAACCGGGGGGGGGAATCAGCCCCAGCATTTT	TRBV4-2	TRBJ1-5	.
CAWSHRNSNQPQHF	TGTGCCTGGTCACACAGAAATAGCAATCAGCCCCAGCATTTT	TRBV30	TRBJ1-5	.
CASRIRQGVSEAFF	TGTGCCAGCAGGATAAGACAGGGGGTCTCTGAAGCTTTCTTT	TRBV13	TRBJ1-1	TRBD1
CASSLPDRPNTEAFF	TGTGCCAGCAGCCTACCCGACAGACCGAACACTGAAGCTTTCTTT	TRBV5-4	TRBJ1-1	.
CASSPRGGPLAFF	TGTGCCAGCAGCCCCCGGGGGGGGCCACTAGCTTTCTTT	TRBV7-9	TRBJ1-1	.
CSSSQGTGKYGYTF	TGCTCCAGCAGCCAGGGGACAGGAAAGTATGGCTACACCTTC	TRBV4-1	TRBJ1-2	TRBD1
CASSVTQGAGEQYF	TGTGCCAGCAGTGTCACCCAGGGGGCTGGCGAGCAGTACTTC	TRBV27	TRBJ2-7	TRBD1
CASSSMPGQNTGELFF	TGCGCCAGCAGCTCGATGCCGGGACAGAACACCGGGGAGCTGTTTTTT	TRBV5-1	TRBJ2-2	.
CASSLLWNTEAFF	TGTGCCAGCAGCTTATTGTGGAACACTGAAGCTTTCTTT	TRBV6-5	TRBJ1-1	.
CASSLAWAGVPLHF	TGTGCCAGCAGCTTGGCCTGGGCAGGGGTCCCCCTCCACTTT	TRBV5-6	TRBJ1-6	.
CASSDYPDNEQFF	TGTGCCAGCAGTGACTACCCGGACAATGAGCAGTTCTTC	TRBV2	TRBJ2-1	.